This entry describes one T cell receptor (beta chain). The data are from a study of blood T cell repertoires in COVID-19. Whole-study context: T cells, B-cell-depleted T cells, or PBMCs supplied cDNA or gDNA.

Trimming took 5 bases from V and 3 from J, leaving 10 bases between them. This CDR3 region has 13 residues. CDR1 is LNHDA and CDR2 is SQIVND in the germline V gene (reference sequence). Original analysis: How many nucleated cells were present was estimated from reference gene primer amplification. Generated by immunoSEQ multiplex PCR, the TCRdb table keeps only in-frame clones and is missing some. Clone size and V and J calls were adopted from that table, with D and trimming inferred from the DNA. The top ten hold approximately 1% of the sample, which has over 25,000 clones, 90% seen once. The gene calls are TRBV19 and TRBJ1-1; D unresolved. The TCR originated in a man aged 70 or older with active or convalescent COVID-19. Sequencing input: peripheral blood. The CDR3 protein is CASSPRGYTEAFF. The CDR3 DNA reads as TGTGCCAGTAGTCCTCGGGGTTACACTGAAGCTTTCTTT.